The TCR beta chain under discussion was sequenced for a study of persistence of HIV-infected CD4 T cells. Findings of the study overall: TCRbeta richness was lower in CMV- and Gag-responding cells than in anti-CD3/anti-CD28-responding cells. Antigen-responding cells were enriched for degenerate expanded CDR3beta sequences.

Cells were stimulated with overlapping HIV-1 Gag 15-mer peptides. CD40L-negative CD69-negative CD45RO-high memory CD4+ T cells were sorted as populations depleted of antigen-responding cells. CD4+ T cell counts exceeded 400 cells/uL; CMV serology was positive. Before stimulation, PBMCs underwent CD8+ T cell depletion. CDR3 length: 15 residues. V shed 4 bases and J shed 0 bases, with 7 bases lying between them. Germline lookup yields CDR1 SNHLY and CDR2 FYNNEI. This clone was recorded a few times. Antigen: not known. The libraries were made with immunoSEQ version 4 in survey mode. Assay: immunoSEQ multiplex PCR; the TCRdb copy retains only in-frame clones and omits some. This sample yields tens of thousands of clones, of which about 81% are seen a single time; roughly 1.8% belongs to the top ten.

This sequence originates from an adult man with HIV who was CMV-seropositive. Sequenced material: CD4+ T cells sorted from PBMCs after approximately 19-hour stimulation, taken from a patient who received antiretroviral therapy. V is TRBV2 and J is TRBJ2-6; the D is unclear. CDR3 in amino acids: CASSVGTSGANVLTF. CDR3 in DNA: TGTGCCAGCAGTGTGGGTACCTCTGGGGCCAACGTCCTGACTTTC.